One sample yielded the 20 T cell receptor beta chains listed below, sequenced in a study of blood T cell repertoires in COVID-19. TCRdb keeps only in-frame clones here, not all; method: immunoSEQ multiplex PCR. Of more than 200,000 clones in the sample, around 80% were seen once. Source material: peripheral blood. These receptors were taken from a woman aged 45-59 years with acute or convalescent COVID-19.

The chain recombines TRBV11-3 with TRBJ2-4, with 8 bases identical to TRBD1. Germline CDR1 is SGHNT and CDR2 is YENEEA. The ends lost 6 bases at V and 8 bases at J; junction bases unmatched: 6. CDR3 size: 13 residues. CDR3 in DNA: TGTGCCAGCAGTTCCGGGACAGGAGACATTCAGTACTTC. Translation: CASSSGTGDIQYF.

The J gene is TRBJ2-3, the V gene TRBV11-1, with 10 bases lining up with TRBD2. Germline CDR1 is SGHAT and CDR2 is FQDESV (reference sequence). With V trimmed by 2 bases and J by 6 bases, 5 bases remained unmatched. The CDR3 sequence is 15 residues long. The CDR3 DNA reads as TGTGCCAGCAGCTTATCCCCGACTAGCGGGGATACGCAGTATTTT. Protein product: CASSLSPTSGDTQYF.

J is TRBJ2-2 and V is TRBV29-1; D may be TRBD1 (5 bases). Trimming shortened V by 7 bases and J by 0 bases, and 15 bases separated the two germline ends. CDR3 length: 15 residues. Germline lookup yields CDR1 SQVTM and CDR2 ANQGSEA. As DNA, the CDR3 is TGCAGCGGTAGCTTAGGGGTTACGAACACCGGGGAGCTGTTTTTT. Protein product: CSGSLGVTNTGELFF.

Worth noting for this clone: The junction departs from the called germline gene at one end, perhaps through a read error. This chain connects TRBV7-7 to TRBJ1-3, with D possibly matching TRBD1 (5 bases). Germline lookup yields CDR1 SSHAT and CDR2 FNYEAQ (reference sequence). This CDR3 spans 15 amino acids. CDR3 bases: TGTGCTAGCAGCAAGGGGCCCTCCAGTGGAAACACCATATATTTT. It translates to CASSKGPSSGNTIYF.

This chain uses TRBV15 with TRBJ2-1; D gene ambiguous. CDR3 length equals 15 residues. CDR1 is LNHNV, CDR2 YYDKDF, per germline (reference sequence). The V gene lost 2 bases and the J gene lost 0 bases, with 8 bases spanning the gap. The CDR3 is CATSRQSLSYNEQFF. CDR3 nucleotide sequence: TGTGCCACCAGCAGACAGTCCCTCTCCTACAATGAGCAGTTCTTC. The complete variable domain, with remaining parts taken from reference TRBV15 and TRBJ2-1, reads DAMVIQNPRYQVTQFGKPVTLSCSQTLNHNVMYWYQQKSSQAPKLLFHYYDKDFNNEADTPDNFQSRRPNTSFCFLDIRSPGLGDTAMYLCATSRQSLSYNEQFFGPGTRLTVL.

This clone has just a few counts. The chain uses TRBV2 and TRBJ1-5; no clear D. Germline V gene data show CDR1 as SNHLY and CDR2 as FYNNEI. V was shortened by 7 bases and J by 5 bases, with 6 bases between the two germline ends. The CDR3 extends over 11 amino acids. CDR3 loop: CASISDQPQHF. In nucleotides, the CDR3 is TGTGCCAGCATATCGGATCAGCCCCAGCATTTT.

This sequence joins TRBV6-1 and TRBJ1-2; D gene ambiguous. This CDR3 region has 17 residues. Germline CDR1 MNHNS, CDR2 SASEGT. The germline V and J ends were trimmed by 1 base and 5 bases, with 20 bases remaining between them. The DNA for the CDR3 is TGTGCCAGCAGTGAAGAGTGGCAGAGCCTCCGGGGATATGGCTACACCTTC. Translating it yields CASSEEWQSLRGYGYTF.

The rearrangement links TRBV5-5 to TRBJ2-5; possible D gene TRBD2, 6 bases. CDR3 length equals 13 residues. Trimming cost V 5 bases and J 3 bases, with 11 bases left between them. CDR1 is SGHKS and CDR2 is YYEKEE in the germline V gene (reference sequence). CDR3 sequence: CASREGSKETQYF. As DNA, the CDR3 is TGTGCCAGCAGGGAGGGAAGTAAAGAGACCCAGTACTTC.

V and J are TRBV2 and TRBJ2-1; TRBD2 aligns across 12 bases. V was clipped by 6 bases and J by 7 bases; unmatched bases: 7. The CDR3 runs to 15 residues. The germline gives CDR1 SNHLY, CDR2 FYNNEI. CDR3 nucleotide sequence: TGTGCCAGCAGAGGGGGACTAGCGGGTAATAATGAGCAGTTCTTC. Translated, it gives CASRGGLAGNNEQFF.

This rearrangement joins TRBV3-1 (or the pseudogene TRBV3-2) to TRBJ2-2; the D gene is possibly TRBD1 (6 bases). V was pared by 6 bases and J by 5 bases, with 10 bases between. This CDR3 is 13 amino acids long. Germline V CDR1 and CDR2: LGHDT, YNNKEL (reference sequence). CDR3 sequence reads: CASRTTGTGELFF. CDR3 nucleotide sequence: TGTGCCAGCAGGACCACAGGGACCGGGGAGCTGTTTTTT.

The chain links TRBV7-2 to TRBJ1-2, with a possible D match to TRBD1 (6 bases). Germline CDR1 and CDR2: SGHTA and FQGNSA. With 1 base removed from V and 7 bases from J, the gap between germline ends came to 19 bases. This CDR3 is built from 16 residues. CDR3 sequence reads: CASSLERWGRGIGYTF. The DNA for the CDR3 is TGTGCCAGCAGCTTAGAACGGTGGGGCAGGGGCATTGGCTACACCTTC.

The rearrangement uses TRBV7-3 and TRBJ2-4, with 8 bases that match TRBD2. V lost 5 bases to trimming and J lost 1 base; unmatched junction nucleotides: 7. CDR3 length equals 16 residues. CDR1 is SGHTA and CDR2 is FQGTGA in the germline V gene. The CDR3 DNA is TGTGCCAGCAGCCCCAGCGGGAGTACGGCCAAAAACATTCAGTACTTC. Its protein is CASSPSGSTAKNIQYF.

This clone appeared once. The chain joins TRBV28 to TRBJ2-5, with TRBD1 as a possible D gene (5 bases). The CDR3 has 14 residues. Germline values: CDR1 MDHEN, CDR2 SYDVKM. The V and J ends lost 6 bases and 7 bases respectively, with 18 bases between them. In nucleotides, the CDR3 is TGTGCCAGCAGCACCCCGACACAGGCCGGGACCCAGTACTTC. Encoded protein: CASSTPTQAGTQYF. Full variable domain (remainder filled in from reference TRBV28 and TRBJ2-5): DVKVTQSSRYLVKRTGEKVFLECVQDMDHENMFWYRQDPGLGLRLIYFSYDVKMKEKGDIPEGYSVSREKKERFSLILESASTNQTSMYLCASSTPTQAGTQYFGPGTRLLVL.

The chain carries TRBV2 and TRBJ1-5; 9 bases are shared with TRBD1. The V gene end was trimmed by 6 bases and the J gene end by 5 bases; junction bases not matched to a gene: 5. Germline V gene lookup returns CDR1 SNHLY and CDR2 FYNNEI. The CDR3 sequence is 14 residues long. CDR3 sequence: CASSPTGGYQPQHF. The CDR3 DNA follows: TGTGCCAGCAGCCCGACAGGGGGATATCAGCCCCAGCATTTT.

The chain joins TRBV25-1 to TRBJ1-1, with TRBD1 matching over 8 bases. The ends lost 7 bases at V and 2 bases at J; junction bases unmatched: 12. Germline V gives CDR1 MGHDK, CDR2 SYGVNS. This CDR3 region has 16 residues. CDR3 DNA: TGTGCCAGCATCCCAGGGGGCACATCGTTCAACACTGAAGCTTTCTTT. It specifies CASIPGGTSFNTEAFF.

CDR3 in amino acids: CASRSHLDRGPYEQYF. DNA for the CDR3: TGCGCCAGCAGATCTCACCTGGACAGGGGCCCCTACGAGCAGTACTTC. The chain carries TRBV5-1 and TRBJ2-7, with 9 bases identical to TRBD1. CDR1 is SGHRS and CDR2 is YFSETQ in the germline V gene. The J segment lost 2 bases and the V segment lost 5 bases, leaving 11 bases of the junction unmatched. The CDR3 has 16 residues.

This chain uses TRBV11-3 with TRBJ2-1; 9 bases fit TRBD2. The V and J ends lost 0 bases and 6 bases, in that order; junction bases with no gene match: 6. Germline V gives CDR1 SGHNT, CDR2 YENEEA. The CDR3 loop spans 16 amino acids. CDR3 residues: CASSLEGTSLSNEQFF. The CDR3 DNA reads TGTGCCAGCAGCTTAGAGGGGACTAGCTTGTCCAATGAGCAGTTCTTC. The variable domain in full, with the rest retrieved from reference TRBV11-3 and TRBJ2-1, is EAGVVQSPRYKIIEKKQPVAFWCNPISGHNTLYWYLQNLGQGPELLIRYENEEAVDDSQLPKDRFSAERLKGVDSTLKIQPAELGDSAVYLCASSLEGTSLSNEQFFGPGTRLTVL.

This rearrangement joins TRBV25-1 to TRBJ2-7, with D tentatively TRBD1 (5 bases). V was trimmed by 5 bases and J by 1 base, leaving 12 bases between them. Germline assignment: CDR1 MGHDK and CDR2 SYGVNS. The CDR3 loop spans 14 amino acids. The CDR3 bases are TGTGCCAGCAGTCCTCAGGGCCTATCCTACGAGCAGTACTTC. Amino acid sequence: CASSPQGLSYEQYF.

This clone has a handful of counts. This chain links TRBV3-1 (or the pseudogene TRBV3-2) with TRBJ2-2; no definite D call. Trimming took off 6 bases at V and 5 bases at J, with 13 bases between the two ends. This CDR3 has 14 amino acids. Germline-derived CDR1 and CDR2 are LGHDT and YNNKEL (reference sequence). In DNA form, the CDR3 reads TGTGCCAGCAGTCATTTTCCAGTGACCGGGGAGCTGTTTTTT. Translating gives CASSHFPVTGELFF.

This CDR3 is CASSPEAASYNEQFF. The CDR3, as DNA: TGTGCCAGCAGTCCAGAGGCGGCCTCCTACAATGAGCAGTTCTTC. The rearrangement uses TRBV5-6 and TRBJ2-1; D not resolved. The germline CDR1 and CDR2 sequences are SGHDT and YYEEEE. V was pared by 5 bases and J by 0 bases, with 12 bases between. The CDR3 consists of 15 residues.